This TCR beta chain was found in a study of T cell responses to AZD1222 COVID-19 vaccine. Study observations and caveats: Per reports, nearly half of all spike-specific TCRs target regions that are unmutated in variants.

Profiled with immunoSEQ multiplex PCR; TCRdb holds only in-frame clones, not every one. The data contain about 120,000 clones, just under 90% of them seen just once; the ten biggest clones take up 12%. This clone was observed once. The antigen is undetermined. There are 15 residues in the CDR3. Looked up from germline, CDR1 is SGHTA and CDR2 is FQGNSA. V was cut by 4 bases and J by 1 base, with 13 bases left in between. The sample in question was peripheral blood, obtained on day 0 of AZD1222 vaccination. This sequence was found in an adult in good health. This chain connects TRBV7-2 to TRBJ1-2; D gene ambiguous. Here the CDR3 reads CASSSPGLINYGYTF. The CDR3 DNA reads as TGTGCCAGCAGCTCCCCCGGACTGATTAACTATGGCTACACCTTC.